This is a list of T cell receptor beta chains from one sample in a study of metastatic and nonmetastatic thyroid tumors. TCRdb re-clonotyped the PCR reads through MiXCR. The repertoire holds about 20,000 clones, 35% to 40% seen once, with 29% in the top ten. Input material: tumor tissue. The receptors stem from a female donor with papillary thyroid cancer or a benign thyroid nodule (not recorded which). Some clones in this sample may be carry-over from other donors' samples. The CDR3 runs from the conserved cysteine through the conserved F or W. A D gene is named only where the DNA matches it firmly. Clone size is shown for a subset of rows, as once, few, many or a class of expanded clone.

abundance: few; v_gene: TRBV19; d_gene: .; j_gene: TRBJ2-1; CDR3nt: TGTGCCAGTAGTCCCGGTTCCGCAAGCTCCTACAATGAGCAGTTCTTC; CDR3aa: CASSPGSASSYNEQFF
abundance: .; v_gene: TRBV19; d_gene: .; j_gene: TRBJ2-7; CDR3nt: TGTGCCAGTAGTATAGCGGGGACCACTAGCTACGAGCAGTACTTC; CDR3aa: CASSIAGTTSYEQYF
abundance: .; v_gene: TRBV6-1; d_gene: .; j_gene: TRBJ1-3; CDR3nt: TGTGCCAGCAGTGTTCAGGGGTACGGAAACACCATATATTTT; CDR3aa: CASSVQGYGNTIYF
abundance: .; v_gene: TRBV20-1; d_gene: TRBD1; j_gene: TRBJ2-2; CDR3nt: TGCAGTGCTATACGACAGGGGGCAATCGGGGAGCTGTTTTTT; CDR3aa: CSAIRQGAIGELFF
abundance: few; v_gene: TRBV28; d_gene: .; j_gene: TRBJ1-2; CDR3nt: TGTGCCAGCCTGGGGGCGCCTAACTATGGCTACACCTTC; CDR3aa: CASLGAPNYGYTF
abundance: few; v_gene: TRBV12-3/TRBV12-4; d_gene: .; j_gene: TRBJ1-2; CDR3nt: TGTGCCAGCCTTCTTGGCTACACCTTC; CDR3aa: CASLLGYTF
abundance: many; v_gene: TRBV2; d_gene: .; j_gene: TRBJ1-2; CDR3nt: TGTGCCAGCAGTGAAGCGGCCCGCAACTATGGCTACACCTTC; CDR3aa: CASSEAARNYGYTF
abundance: once; v_gene: TRBV5-1; d_gene: .; j_gene: TRBJ2-7; CDR3nt: TGCGCCAGCAGCCTCTCCGCGGAAAGCTCCTACGAGCAGTACTTC; CDR3aa: CASSLSAESSYEQYF
abundance: few; v_gene: TRBV6-1; d_gene: .; j_gene: TRBJ1-3; CDR3nt: TGTGCCACCTACGGGGGGGGTCGTGGAAACACCATATATTTT; CDR3aa: CATYGGGRGNTIYF
abundance: .; v_gene: TRBV28; d_gene: TRBD1; j_gene: TRBJ1-6; CDR3nt: TGTGCCAGCAGCCAAAATTCTGGGACAGGGGAACGACTTAATTCACCCCTCCACTTT; CDR3aa: CASSQNSGTGERLNSPLHF
abundance: few; v_gene: TRBV6-2/TRBV6-3; d_gene: .; j_gene: TRBJ1-1; CDR3nt: TGTGCCAGCAGTTACTCGACAGTCTCCCCTGAAGCTTTCTTT; CDR3aa: CASSYSTVSPEAFF
abundance: .; v_gene: TRBV11-2; d_gene: TRBD1; j_gene: TRBJ2-3; CDR3nt: TGTGCCAGCAGCTTTACCGGGACAGAAATCACAGATACGCAGTATTTT; CDR3aa: CASSFTGTEITDTQYF
abundance: many; v_gene: TRBV27; d_gene: TRBD2; j_gene: TRBJ2-1; CDR3nt: TGTGCCAGCACCCAAAGGGCGGGGGGGGTCGTCTATGAGCAGTTCTTC; CDR3aa: CASTQRAGGVVYEQFF
abundance: .; v_gene: TRBV24-1; d_gene: TRBD2; j_gene: TRBJ2-1; CDR3nt: TGTGCCACCCTTACTTTGCTAGCGGCCCAACCAAACTACAATGAGCAGTTCTTC; CDR3aa: CATLTLLAAQPNYNEQFF
abundance: few; v_gene: TRBV27; d_gene: .; j_gene: TRBJ1-5; CDR3nt: TGTGCCAGCAGTTTAAGAGGGGTCGGCAATCAGCCCCAGCATTTT; CDR3aa: CASSLRGVGNQPQHF
abundance: few; v_gene: TRBV28; d_gene: .; j_gene: TRBJ1-3; CDR3nt: TGTGCCAGCAGTTTATGGGGGATCGATGGAAACACCATATATTTT; CDR3aa: CASSLWGIDGNTIYF
abundance: few; v_gene: TRBV6-1; d_gene: TRBD1; j_gene: TRBJ2-1; CDR3nt: TGTGCCAGCACCTCGGGACAGACGTACAATGAGCAGTTCTTC; CDR3aa: CASTSGQTYNEQFF
abundance: few; v_gene: TRBV12-3/TRBV12-4; d_gene: TRBD2; j_gene: TRBJ2-7; CDR3nt: TGTGCCAGCAGTTCGGGGGACTACGGGCATCACGAGCAGTACTTC; CDR3aa: CASSSGDYGHHEQYF
abundance: many; v_gene: TRBV5-6; d_gene: .; j_gene: TRBJ2-7; CDR3nt: TGTGCCAGCAGCTTGGGGGGCATTGGGTCATACGAGCAGTACTTC; CDR3aa: CASSLGGIGSYEQYF
abundance: few; v_gene: TRBV27; d_gene: .; j_gene: TRBJ2-7; CDR3nt: TGTGCCAGCAGTTCCCCAGAGTACTACGAGCAGTACTTC; CDR3aa: CASSSPEYYEQYF
abundance: many; v_gene: TRBV16; d_gene: .; j_gene: TRBJ1-2; CDR3nt: TGTGCCAGCAGCCAATCAGGGATTTATGGCTACACCTTC; CDR3aa: CASSQSGIYGYTF
abundance: .; v_gene: TRBV27; d_gene: .; j_gene: TRBJ1-4; CDR3nt: TGTGCCAGCAGTTTTCTCAGGGCCGAGGGGCATGAAAAACTGTTTTTT; CDR3aa: CASSFLRAEGHEKLFF
abundance: .; v_gene: TRBV25-1; d_gene: .; j_gene: TRBJ1-2; CDR3nt: TGTGCCAGCAGTGTGAGCGCCGGTGGCTACACCTTC; CDR3aa: CASSVSAGGYTF
abundance: .; v_gene: TRBV4-2; d_gene: TRBD1; j_gene: TRBJ1-2; CDR3nt: TGTGCCAGCAGCCAAGTAGGGGACAGCTATGGCTACACCTTC; CDR3aa: CASSQVGDSYGYTF
abundance: .; v_gene: TRBV4-3; d_gene: .; j_gene: TRBJ2-1; CDR3nt: TGCGCCAGCAGCCAAGATGGGTCCCCCTACAATGAGCAGTTCTTC; CDR3aa: CASSQDGSPYNEQFF
abundance: few; v_gene: TRBV20-1; d_gene: .; j_gene: TRBJ2-3; CDR3nt: TGCAGTGCTTCGACTCTAAACGAACCGGGACTGCACACAGATACGCAGTATTTT; CDR3aa: CSASTLNEPGLHTDTQYF
abundance: .; v_gene: TRBV28; d_gene: .; j_gene: TRBJ2-5; CDR3nt: TGTGCCAGCAGGACGACGAGGGCAGGGAGGTTAAGGGAGACCCAGTACTTC; CDR3aa: CASRTTRAGRLRETQYF
abundance: .; v_gene: TRBV12-3/TRBV12-4; d_gene: TRBD1; j_gene: TRBJ2-2; CDR3nt: TGTGCCAGCAGTCGCGGACAGGGTGGAGGGGAGCTGTTTTTT; CDR3aa: CASSRGQGGGELFF
abundance: .; v_gene: TRBV7-2; d_gene: .; j_gene: TRBJ1-1; CDR3nt: TGTGCCAGCAGCTTAGGACGAACTGAAGCTTTCTTT; CDR3aa: CASSLGRTEAFF
abundance: .; v_gene: TRBV6-1; d_gene: .; j_gene: TRBJ2-2; CDR3nt: TGTGCCAGCAGTGACAGGCCCGGGGAGCTGTTTTTT; CDR3aa: CASSDRPGELFF
abundance: few; v_gene: TRBV12-3/TRBV12-4; d_gene: .; j_gene: TRBJ1-4; CDR3nt: TGTGCCAGCAGTTTAGCCAGCAGGGGAGGAAATGAAAAACTGTTTTTT; CDR3aa: CASSLASRGGNEKLFF
abundance: .; v_gene: TRBV11-2; d_gene: .; j_gene: TRBJ2-7; CDR3nt: TGTGCCAGCAGCCCCCAATCTCAACCCTACGAGCAGTACTTC; CDR3aa: CASSPQSQPYEQYF
abundance: .; v_gene: TRBV6-1; d_gene: .; j_gene: TRBJ1-2; CDR3nt: TGTGCCAGCAGTGGACCCACAGGGTATGGCTACACCTTC; CDR3aa: CASSGPTGYGYTF
abundance: .; v_gene: TRBV7-7; d_gene: .; j_gene: TRBJ2-7; CDR3nt: TGTGCCAGCAGCCTAGGACAACAGGGCGAGCAGTACTTC; CDR3aa: CASSLGQQGEQYF
abundance: .; v_gene: TRBV7-3; d_gene: TRBD2; j_gene: TRBJ2-3; CDR3nt: TGTGCCAGCAGCCCGCGGGGGTCTAGCACAGATACGCAGTATTTT; CDR3aa: CASSPRGSSTDTQYF
abundance: .; v_gene: TRBV25-1; d_gene: TRBD1; j_gene: TRBJ2-5; CDR3nt: TGTGCCAGCAACGACAGGGTCTTTGAGACCCAGTACTTC; CDR3aa: CASNDRVFETQYF
abundance: .; v_gene: TRBV11-3; d_gene: TRBD2; j_gene: TRBJ2-2; CDR3nt: TGTGCCAGCAGCTTAGGGTGGTCTAGCGGGAGGGCCCAGAACACCGGGGAGCTGTTTTTT; CDR3aa: CASSLGWSSGRAQNTGELFF
abundance: .; v_gene: TRBV6-1; d_gene: .; j_gene: TRBJ1-6; CDR3nt: TGTGCCAGCAGTGAAGCCCGACAGATTTCACCCCTCCACTTT; CDR3aa: CASSEARQISPLHF
abundance: .; v_gene: TRBV7-2; d_gene: .; j_gene: TRBJ1-3; CDR3nt: TGTGCCAGCAGCTGGGACGGAGGAAACACCATATATTTT; CDR3aa: CASSWDGGNTIYF
abundance: .; v_gene: TRBV27; d_gene: .; j_gene: TRBJ1-5; CDR3nt: TGTGCCAGCAGTTTCGTCCTCAATCAGCCCCAGCATTTT; CDR3aa: CASSFVLNQPQHF
abundance: few; v_gene: TRBV28; d_gene: .; j_gene: TRBJ1-2; CDR3nt: TGTGCCAGCACCCGAGGGGCAGGGGGCTACACCTTC; CDR3aa: CASTRGAGGYTF
abundance: .; v_gene: TRBV11-2; d_gene: TRBD1; j_gene: TRBJ1-1; CDR3nt: TGTGCCAGCAGCTGGACAGGGAACACTGAAGCTTTCTTT; CDR3aa: CASSWTGNTEAFF
abundance: .; v_gene: TRBV10-2; d_gene: .; j_gene: TRBJ2-2; CDR3nt: TGCGCCAGCAGTGAGCGGACCGGGGAGCTGTTTTTT; CDR3aa: CASSERTGELFF
abundance: .; v_gene: TRBV19; d_gene: .; j_gene: TRBJ1-2; CDR3nt: TGTGCCAGTAGTATTGGGGGGCCTAACTATGGCTACACCTTC; CDR3aa: CASSIGGPNYGYTF
abundance: .; v_gene: TRBV7-3; d_gene: .; j_gene: TRBJ1-2; CDR3nt: TGTGCCAGCAGTCCCTTCGGGGGCGCTGACTATGGCTACACCTTC; CDR3aa: CASSPFGGADYGYTF
abundance: .; v_gene: TRBV28; d_gene: .; j_gene: TRBJ2-5; CDR3nt: TGTGCCAGCAGTCCCTCCCAAGTTCGCCAAGAGACCCAGTACTTC; CDR3aa: CASSPSQVRQETQYF
abundance: few; v_gene: TRBV6-5; d_gene: .; j_gene: TRBJ2-3; CDR3nt: TGTGCCAGCAGTTACCGTAGCACAGATACGCAGTATTTT; CDR3aa: CASSYRSTDTQYF
abundance: few; v_gene: TRBV27; d_gene: .; j_gene: TRBJ2-2; CDR3nt: TGTGCCAGCAGGCTGGGGAGCTTGAACACCGGGGAGCTGTTTTTT; CDR3aa: CASRLGSLNTGELFF
abundance: .; v_gene: TRBV18; d_gene: .; j_gene: TRBJ2-6; CDR3nt: TGTGCCAGCTCACCAATGCTCTCTGGGGCCAACGTCCTGACTTTC; CDR3aa: CASSPMLSGANVLTF
abundance: .; v_gene: TRBV21-1; d_gene: .; j_gene: TRBJ2-3; CDR3nt: TGTGCCAGCAGCAGGTCGGCCTCTCCCGGGACAGGGTCGGATACGCAGTATTTT; CDR3aa: CASSRSASPGTGSDTQYF
abundance: few; v_gene: TRBV27; d_gene: .; j_gene: TRBJ1-2; CDR3nt: TGTGCCAGCAGTTTAGGGCAGGGAAAAGGCTACACCTTC; CDR3aa: CASSLGQGKGYTF
abundance: .; v_gene: TRBV6-2/TRBV6-3; d_gene: TRBD1; j_gene: TRBJ1-2; CDR3nt: TGTGCCAGCAGTTATCGAAACAACAGGGGGCAAAGGCATGGCTACACCTTC; CDR3aa: CASSYRNNRGQRHGYTF
abundance: once; v_gene: TRBV18; d_gene: .; j_gene: TRBJ1-1; CDR3nt: TGTGCCAGCTCCACCTCTGGGGGGACCACTGAAGCTTTCTTT; CDR3aa: CASSTSGGTTEAFF
abundance: .; v_gene: TRBV6-9; d_gene: .; j_gene: TRBJ2-3; CDR3nt: TGTGCCAGCAGTTGGTTCGAGGGAGGAGGCACAGATACGCAGTATTTT; CDR3aa: CASSWFEGGGTDTQYF
abundance: .; v_gene: TRBV6-6; d_gene: .; j_gene: TRBJ2-6; CDR3nt: TGTGCCAGCAGTTACTCTGAAGAGTCTGGGGCCAACGTCCTGACTTTC; CDR3aa: CASSYSEESGANVLTF
abundance: .; v_gene: TRBV6-2/TRBV6-3; d_gene: .; j_gene: TRBJ1-3; CDR3nt: TGTGCCAGCAGTTACGGGACATCAGGCAACACCATATATTTT; CDR3aa: CASSYGTSGNTIYF
abundance: .; v_gene: TRBV30; d_gene: TRBD1; j_gene: TRBJ1-1; CDR3nt: TGTGCCTGGAACAGGGGGACTGAAGCTTTCTTT; CDR3aa: CAWNRGTEAFF
abundance: .; v_gene: TRBV6-1; d_gene: .; j_gene: TRBJ1-6; CDR3nt: TGTGCCAGCAGGGGCCTGGGAGCCTATAATTCACCCCTCCACTTT; CDR3aa: CASRGLGAYNSPLHF